This passage covers 30 T cell receptor beta chains from one sample sequenced in a study of T cell repertoires in cytomegalovirus infection. Using its own MiXCR run on the reads, TCRdb lists one record per CDR3 protein. The repertoire includes approximately 750,000 distinct CDR3 sequences, roughly a third of them detected once, and 2.8% sits in the top ten. The sample was PBMCs. These receptors were collected from a human donor in good health (CMV status not recorded). Some clones in this sample may be carry-over from other donors' samples.

With regard to this clonotype: Germline is not matched at one junction end, which may reflect a read error. J is TRBJ1-5 and V is TRBV28; no reliable D call. Germline V gives CDR1 MDHEN, CDR2 SYDVKM. CDR3 length equals 12 residues. DNA of the CDR3: TGTTCCAGCAGGACCCCTCCTAGGCCCCAGCATTTT. It is translated as CSSRTPPRPQHF. The entire variable domain, with the rest obtained from reference TRBV28 and TRBJ1-5, is as follows: DVKVTQSSRYLVKRTGEKVFLECVQDMDHENMFWYRQDPGLGLRLIYFSYDVKMKEKGDIPEGYSVSREKKERFSLILESASTNQTSMYLCSSRTPPRPQHFGDGTRLSIL.

J is TRBJ1-2 and V is TRBV12-3 or TRBV12-4, with TRBD1 as a possible D gene (5 bases). The CDR3 runs to 14 residues. V lost 1 base and J lost 4, with 10 bases in between. CDR3: CASSLDQGIYGYTF. For the CDR3, the DNA is TGTGCCAGCAGTTTAGATCAGGGCATCTATGGCTACACCTTC.

This clonotype has a count of ten or more. J is TRBJ2-1 and V is TRBV7-2, with D uncertain. Germline values: CDR1 SGHTA, CDR2 FQGNSA. The CDR3 extends over 13 amino acids. V was shortened by 0 bases and J by 7 bases, with 7 bases between the two germline ends. The CDR3 nucleotides read TGTGCCAGCAGCTTAGCTCGTTTGAATGAGCAGTTCTTC. Its translation: CASSLARLNEQFF.

This sequence joins TRBV7-2 and TRBJ2-1; D unclear. The CDR3 has 16 amino acids. The germline V and J ends were trimmed by 3 bases and 7 bases, with 19 bases remaining between them. Germline V gives CDR1 SGHTA, CDR2 FQGNSA. CDR3 in amino acids: CASSFLGGARLNEQFF. The CDR3 DNA follows: TGTGCCAGCAGCTTTCTGGGCGGAGCCCGGTTGAATGAGCAGTTCTTC. The full variable domain, completed using reference TRBV7-2 and TRBJ2-1, is GAGVSQSPSNKVTEKGKDVELRCDPISGHTALYWYRQSLGQGLEFLIYFQGNSAPDKSGLPSDRFSAERTGGSVSTLTIQRTQQEDSAVYLCASSFLGGARLNEQFFGPGTRLTVL.

This clonotype has just a few counts. The chain combines TRBV5-1 with TRBJ1-6; D not certain. CDR3 size: 15 residues. V was cut by 5 bases and J by 4 bases, with 13 bases left in between. Germline V gene lookup returns CDR1 SGHRS and CDR2 YFSETQ. This CDR3 is CASRLRPPYNSPLHF. The CDR3 coding sequence is TGCGCCAGCAGACTGAGACCGCCGTATAATTCACCCCTCCACTTT.

V usage is TRBV7-2 and J usage is TRBJ2-5, with D possibly being TRBD2 (5 bases). This CDR3 contains 14 residues. CDR1 SGHTA and CDR2 FQGNSA come from the germline V gene. Deletions cut 4 bases from V and 5 bases from J, with 14 bases between. CDR3 in amino acids: CASSYIRGGETQYF. As DNA, the CDR3 is TGTGCCAGCAGCTACATACGGGGTGGCGAGACCCAGTACTTC. The full variable domain, its missing parts supplied by reference TRBV7-2 and TRBJ2-5, is GAGVSQSPSNKVTEKGKDVELRCDPISGHTALYWYRQSLGQGLEFLIYFQGNSAPDKSGLPSDRFSAERTGGSVSTLTIQRTQQEDSAVYLCASSYIRGGETQYFGPGTRLLVL.

This clonotype was detected a few times. V is TRBV7-6 and J is TRBJ2-7, with TRBD1 matching over 9 bases. Germline values: CDR1 SGHVS, CDR2 FNYEAQ. The junction had 10 bases not matched to a gene; V was cut back by 3 bases and J by 7 bases. The CDR3 covers 15 residues. CDR3 DNA: TGTGCCAGCAGCTTTGGGACAGGGCTATTGGATGAGCAGTACTTC. Protein product: CASSFGTGLLDEQYF.

This sequence joins TRBV19 and TRBJ2-7, with D perhaps assigned TRBD1 or TRBD2 (5 bases each). In germline, CDR1 is LNHDA, CDR2 SQIVND (reference sequence). Trimming pared 4 bases from V and 4 bases from J, leaving 14 bases between. This CDR3 comprises 14 residues. The chain's CDR3 is CASSTSGTDYEQYF. Here the CDR3 DNA reads TGTGCCAGTAGTACCTCCGGGACCGATTACGAGCAGTACTTC. Using reference TRBV19 and TRBJ2-7 for the parts outside the CDR3, the full variable domain is DGGITQSPKYLFRKEGQNVTLSCEQNLNHDAMYWYRQDPGQGLRLIYYSQIVNDFQKGDIAEGYSVSREKKESFPLTVTSAQKNPTAFYLCASSTSGTDYEQYFGPGTRLTVT.

This chain links TRBV10-3 with TRBJ2-6, with 9 bases lining up with TRBD1. CDR1 is ENHRY, CDR2 SYGVKD, per germline. With V trimmed by 7 bases and J by 3 bases, 13 bases remained unmatched. The CDR3 has 18 amino acids. The CDR3 DNA follows: TGTGCCATCAAGATGTTCGGACAGGGGAGTGGTGGGGCCAACGTCCTGACTTTC. This encodes CAIKMFGQGSGGANVLTF.

This clonotype turned up a few times. The chain combines TRBV6-1 with TRBJ1-1; 7 bases align to TRBD1. CDR3 length: 16 residues. The V segment lost 10 bases and the J segment 2 bases; nucleotides outside the gene matches: 16. CDR1 MNHNS and CDR2 SASEGT come from the germline V gene. CDR3 amino acids: CATSRDRAGDNTEAFF. The CDR3, as DNA: TGTGCCACCTCGAGAGACAGGGCTGGGGATAACACTGAAGCTTTCTTT.

There are many counts of this clonotype. CDR3 protein: CASSYYSSGGYEQYF. The CDR3 DNA sequence: TGTGCCAGCAGTTACTACTCTAGCGGGGGCTACGAGCAGTACTTC. The chain couples TRBV6-5 to TRBJ2-7; 10 bases line up with TRBD2. Germline V gene data show CDR1 as MNHEY and CDR2 as SVGAGI. CDR3 length: 15 residues. The trim removed 1 base at V and 3 bases at J, leaving 3 bases unmatched.

In this sample, this clonotype turned up many times. The chain employs TRBV19 and TRBJ2-5, with D hard to call. Per germline, CDR1 LNHDA and CDR2 SQIVND (reference sequence). V was trimmed by 1 base and J by 1 base, leaving 10 bases between them. The CDR3 has 15 amino acids. The CDR3 DNA sequence: TGTGCCAGTAGTATAGCCAAGGGAAGCCAAGAGACCCAGTACTTC. As protein: CASSIAKGSQETQYF.

The J gene is TRBJ1-2, the V gene TRBV4-1; D is uncertain. The CDR3 covers 12 residues. Germline values: CDR1 MGHRA, CDR2 YSYEKL. Deletions cut 4 bases from V and 7 bases from J, with 10 bases between. The CDR3, as DNA: TGCGCCAGCAGCCGGGGATATAGTGGCTACACCTTC. It is translated as CASSRGYSGYTF.

This chain joins TRBV25-1 and TRBJ1-2; TRBD1 might be the D (5 bases). The V gene's germline CDR1 is MGHDK and CDR2 SYGVNS. The CDR3 is made up of 14 amino acids. Trimming stripped 6 bases from V and 2 bases from J, with 13 bases between. The DNA of the CDR3 is TGTGCCAGCAGGGACTTGGGGGGGAACTATGGCTACACCTTC. Protein: CASRDLGGNYGYTF.

This clonotype showed up just a few times. The chain uses TRBV7-6 and TRBJ1-4; D is undetermined. In germline, CDR1 is SGHVS, CDR2 FNYEAQ. The length of the CDR3 is 17 residues. V shed 7 bases and J shed 1 base, with 19 bases lying between them. CDR3 sequence reads: CASNAQPWAGTNEKLFF. CDR3 in DNA: TGTGCCAGCAACGCACAGCCATGGGCGGGAACTAATGAAAAACTGTTTTTT.

This clonotype was seen a single time. The chain links TRBV12-3 or TRBV12-4 to TRBJ1-1, with D maybe TRBD1 (6 bases). V was clipped by 6 bases and J by 4 bases, with 21 bases between them. The CDR3 contains 16 residues. CDR3 sequence (DNA): TGTGCCAGCAGCCACCTTACAGGGTCTTCGGGCACTGAAGCTTTCTTT. Protein product: CASSHLTGSSGTEAFF.

This clonotype was counted a few times. This chain connects TRBV12-3 or TRBV12-4 to TRBJ2-3, with D tentatively TRBD2 (5 bases). The CDR3 length is 14 residues. V lost 3 bases and J 2 bases, leaving 9 bases between the germline ends. The CDR3 protein is CASSFGGYTDTQYF. For the CDR3, the DNA is TGTGCCAGCAGTTTTGGCGGGTACACAGATACGCAGTATTTT.

The V and J genes are TRBV15 and TRBJ2-3; 11 bases are shared with TRBD2. This CDR3 comprises 15 residues. Germline CDR1 is LNHNV and CDR2 is YYDKDF (reference sequence). Trimming took 8 bases from V and 3 from J; bases not matched to a gene: 7. CDR3 in amino acids: CATGLAGRRTDTQYF. The CDR3 nucleotides read TGTGCCACCGGACTAGCGGGTCGGAGGACAGATACGCAGTATTTT.

The chain has TRBV6-6 and TRBJ1-3; TRBD1 is a possible D gene (5 bases). The CDR3 is made up of 16 amino acids. The V and J ends lost 5 bases and 2 bases respectively, with 16 bases between them. CDR1 is MNHNY and CDR2 is SVGAGI in the germline V gene (reference sequence). CDR3 in amino acids: CASSQTTSGTGNTIYF. The CDR3, as DNA: TGTGCCAGCAGTCAAACTACCTCAGGGACTGGAAACACCATATATTTT.

The rearrangement links TRBV7-8 to TRBJ2-7; 7 positions match TRBD1. V lost 6 bases and J lost 7; bases outside the gene matches: 12. Germline V gene sequence: CDR1 SGHVS, CDR2 FQNEAQ. CDR3 length: 14 residues. The CDR3 DNA follows: TGTGCCAGCAGTTTTAGACAGGGCTCGCGGGAGCAGTACTTC. It specifies CASSFRQGSREQYF.

This clonotype was seen a few times. The V and J genes are TRBV6-5 and TRBJ1-1; a possible D gene is TRBD1 (5 bases). Per the germline V gene, CDR1 is MNHEY and CDR2 is SVGAGI. The CDR3 totals 13 residues. The V and J ends lost 2 bases and 3 bases respectively, with 7 bases between them. CDR3 sequence reads: CASSYRGYTEAFF. For the CDR3, the DNA is TGTGCCAGCAGTTACAGGGGTTACACTGAAGCTTTCTTT.

The chain couples TRBV6-6 to TRBJ1-5; weak D call: TRBD1 (6 bases). Germline assignment: CDR1 MNHNY and CDR2 SVGAGI (reference sequence). The CDR3 loop spans 19 amino acids. Trimming removed 5 bases from V and 0 bases from J, with 23 bases in between. The CDR3 loop is CASSPHRTVQGYSNQPQHF. The CDR3 DNA is TGTGCCAGCAGTCCCCATCGTACGGTACAGGGTTATAGCAATCAGCCCCAGCATTTT.

This clonotype was seen many times. The J gene is TRBJ2-1, the V gene TRBV7-8; D is ambiguous. Germline CDR1 is SGHVS and CDR2 is FQNEAQ. CDR3 length: 14 residues. V lost 5 bases to trimming and J lost 4 bases, with 12 bases between them. This CDR3 is CASSPKELYNEQFF. CDR3 bases: TGTGCCAGCAGCCCGAAAGAGTTATACAATGAGCAGTTCTTC.

This clonotype has more than one count but fewer than ten. The J gene is TRBJ2-2, the V gene TRBV7-2, with TRBD2 matching 10 bases. Per the germline V gene, CDR1 is SGHTA and CDR2 is FQGNSA. The ends lost 1 base at V and 7 bases at J; junction bases unmatched: 9. The CDR3 has 17 amino acids. The CDR3 DNA is TGTGCCAGCAGCTTAGGGCTAGCGGGAGTTGGCTTCGGGGAGCTGTTTTTT. Protein sequence: CASSLGLAGVGFGELFF.

This clonotype appeared a few times. The V and J genes are TRBV12-3 or TRBV12-4 and TRBJ1-1; D is possibly TRBD1 (5 bases). The V and J ends lost 3 bases and 2 bases respectively, with 10 bases between them. CDR3 length: 14 residues. The CDR3: CASSFKQANTEAFF. For the CDR3, the DNA is TGTGCCAGCAGTTTTAAACAGGCTAACACTGAAGCTTTCTTT.

This chain connects TRBV28 to TRBJ2-1; TRBD2 agrees at 12 bases. The V gene's germline CDR1 is MDHEN and CDR2 SYDVKM. CDR3 length equals 17 residues. V dropped 8 bases and J dropped 4; count of bases not matched to a gene: 12. The CDR3 loop is CASDPSGRAPKYNEQFF. The CDR3 DNA reads as TGTGCCAGCGACCCTAGCGGGAGGGCCCCAAAATACAATGAGCAGTTCTTC.

The chain has TRBV10-2 and TRBJ1-3; D may be TRBD1 (6 bases). Germline-derived CDR1 and CDR2 are WSHSY and SAAADI. The CDR3 spans 16 residues. V shed 8 bases and J shed 0 bases, with 17 bases lying between them. CDR3 region: CASGRGHTISGNTIYF. CDR3 nucleotides: TGCGCCAGCGGGCGGGGACACACGATCTCTGGAAACACCATATATTTT.

There are many counts of this clonotype. The rearrangement links TRBV7-2 to TRBJ1-3; 7 bases match TRBD1. Trimming removed 5 bases from V and 4 bases from J; junction bases left unmatched: 5. This CDR3 is built from 14 residues. From germline, CDR1 is SGHTA and CDR2 FQGNSA. CDR3 sequence (DNA): TGTGCCAGCAGCGCCACAGGGGCCGGAAACACCATATATTTT. It translates to CASSATGAGNTIYF.

For this clonotype: This is likely a read error, given that the CDR3 carries no conserved phenylalanine or tryptophan at its end. The rearrangement joins TRBV7-6 to TRBJ1-2; D perhaps matches TRBD1 (5 bases). The CDR3 has 14 residues. V was trimmed by 4 bases and J by 6 bases, leaving 15 bases between them. Germline-derived CDR1 and CDR2 are SGHVS and FNYEAQ. This CDR3 reads CASSSSGGVDGYTL. In DNA, the CDR3 is TGTGCCAGCAGCTCCAGTGGAGGGGTCGATGGCTACACCTTG.

The V call is TRBV18, the J call TRBJ1-4; the D is unclear. Germline values: CDR1 KGHSH, CDR2 LQKENI. V was cut by 6 bases and J by 6 bases, with 17 bases left in between. CDR3 size: 15 residues. CDR3 sequence (DNA): TGTGCCAGCTCTCGTACACGAGGACCGGATGAAAAACTGTTTTTT. It translates to CASSRTRGPDEKLFF.